This is a list of T cell receptor beta chains from one sample in a study of cytomegalovirus exposure and HLA in healthy donors. The repertoire was sequenced with immunoSEQ multiplex PCR; TCRdb's copy has only in-frame clones and lacks some. The repertoire includes 120,000 to 150,000 clones, about 90% of them detected once, and nearly 3% sits in the top ten. Material for sequencing was PBMCs. The origin of the receptors is a young man in good health and CMV-seronegative. CDR3s include the opening cysteine and the closing phenylalanine or tryptophan. The D gene is left open where the match is weak. Size values are once, few and many counts, or a class for expanded clones, and some rows have none.

J gene | D gene | V gene | clone size | CDR3 DNA | CDR3 protein
TRBJ1-2 | TRBD1 | TRBV10-3 | NA | TGTGCCATCAGTGAGTCGACAGGGACCAACTATGGCTACACCTTC | CAISESTGTNYGYTF
TRBJ2-1 | NA | TRBV7-6 | NA | TGTGCCAGCAGCTTAGGAGAGGGCTCCTACAATGAGCAGTTCTTC | CASSLGEGSYNEQFF
TRBJ1-1 | NA | TRBV18 | NA | TGTGCCAGCTCACCGGCGGGATTGAACACTGAAGCTTTCTTT | CASSPAGLNTEAFF
TRBJ2-1 | TRBD2 | TRBV5-4 | NA | TGTGCCAGCAGTTTCACTAGCGGGAGTGATGAGCAGTTCTTC | CASSFTSGSDEQFF
TRBJ2-7 | TRBD1 | TRBV28 | NA | TGTGCCAGCAGTCCGGCCGGGACAGGGATTCTCGGCGAGCAGTACTTC | CASSPAGTGILGEQYF
TRBJ2-1 | NA | TRBV28 | NA | TGTGCCAGCGTAGCTCTAGTAAACAATGAGCAGTTCTTC | CASVALVNNEQFF
TRBJ2-7 | TRBD2 | TRBV2 | once | TGTGCCAGCAGTGGAGCGGGAGGGACGGCCTCCTACGAGCAGTACTTC | CASSGAGGTASYEQYF
TRBJ2-5 | TRBD1 | TRBV5-1 | NA | TGCGCCAGCAGCCGGGGACAGTCCGGGGAGACCCAGTACTTC | CASSRGQSGETQYF
TRBJ1-1 | NA | TRBV18 | NA | TGTGCCAGCTCACCAGCTGGGGCGTTTGGGCGCACTGAAGCTTTCTTT | CASSPAGAFGRTEAFF
TRBJ2-7 | NA | TRBV28 | NA | TGTGCCACCCACAGCTCCTACGAGCAGTACTTC | CATHSSYEQYF
TRBJ1-2 | NA | TRBV7-2 | NA | TGTGCCAGCAGCCCGACCTTCAAATCAGGGGCAGGATACTATGGCTACACCTTC | CASSPTFKSGAGYYGYTF
TRBJ2-7 | NA | TRBV2 | NA | TGTGCCAGCAGGGCCCGGGGTCCTAGCTCCTACGAGCAGTACTTC | CASRARGPSSYEQYF
TRBJ2-7 | TRBD1 | TRBV6-1 | few | TGTGCCAGCAGTGATTTGAACTCAGGGGGCTACGAGCAGTACTTC | CASSDLNSGGYEQYF
TRBJ1-1 | TRBD1 | TRBV27 | NA | TGTGCCAGCAGTCCGACCTGGGGACAGTTCATGAACACTGAAGCTTTCTTT | CASSPTWGQFMNTEAFF
TRBJ1-1 | NA | TRBV7-9 | NA | TGTGCCAGCAGCCTCCGGGAGGGGGGCACTGAAGCTTTCTTT | CASSLREGGTEAFF
TRBJ2-5 | TRBD2 | TRBV19 | NA | TGTGCCAGTAGTGGGACTATTCAAGAGACCCAGTACTTC | CASSGTIQETQYF
TRBJ1-5 | NA | TRBV12-5 | NA | TGTGCTAGTGGTTTGGGGGAGGGTAGCAATCAGCCCCAGCATTTT | CASGLGEGSNQPQHF
TRBJ2-1 | TRBD1 | TRBV5-6 | NA | TGTGCCAGCAGCTTGCAGCCCCGGCAGGGGGACAATGAGCAGTTCTTC | CASSLQPRQGDNEQFF
TRBJ1-5 | NA | TRBV6-1 | once | TGTGCCAGCAGTGAATCGAATCAGGGCAATCAGCCCCAGCATTTT | CASSESNQGNQPQHF
TRBJ2-3 | NA | TRBV9 | few | TGTGCCAGCAGCGAGGAAACTAGTTCACATACGCAGTATTTT | CASSEETSSHTQYF
TRBJ2-5 | TRBD1 | TRBV9 | NA | TGTGCCAGCAGCCAAGGGGGCGGCGACCAAGAGACCCAGTACTTC | CASSQGGGDQETQYF
TRBJ1-2 | TRBD1 | TRBV12-5 | NA | TGTGCTAGTGGTTTGGTACCCGGACAGGGGGCTATTGGCTACACCTTC | CASGLVPGQGAIGYTF
TRBJ1-2 | NA | TRBV4-1 | NA | TGCGCCAGCAGCCAAGTGGAGGACAGCCTATATGGCTACACCTTC | CASSQVEDSLYGYTF
TRBJ2-7 | NA | TRBV5-4 | NA | TGTGCCAGCAGCAATAAGGCAGGGTTAAGGAGGCAGTACTTC | CASSNKAGLRRQYF
TRBJ1-4 | NA | TRBV29-1 | once | TGCAGCGTTAGCCGTAATGAAAAACTGTTTTTT | CSVSRNEKLFF
TRBJ2-1 | NA | TRBV2 | NA | TGTGCCAACCCGCCCGCCGACGGGGTCTACAATGAGCAGTTCTTC | CANPPADGVYNEQFF
TRBJ2-1 | TRBD2 | TRBV30 | NA | TGTGCCTGGGCGCCGGGACTAGTGATGTTTTACAATGAGCAGTTCTTC | CAWAPGLVMFYNEQFF
TRBJ1-6 | NA | TRBV27 | NA | TGTGCCAGCAGTCCCTCCCGATACCTACGCGGGTCACCCCTCCACTTT | CASSPSRYLRGSPLHF
TRBJ2-7 | TRBD2 | TRBV27 | NA | TGTGCCAGCAGTTTTTCCCGGCCTTGGACTAGCGGGAACCCCAGGCCCTACGAGCAGTACTTC | CASSFSRPWTSGNPRPYEQYF
TRBJ1-2 | NA | TRBV5-5 | NA | TGTGCCAGCAGCCTGGTCGGTACGGACTATGGCTACACCTTC | CASSLVGTDYGYTF
TRBJ2-6 | NA | TRBV6-4 | NA | TGTGCCAGCAGTACTGACTTTGGGGAGCCAGGGGCCAACGTCCTGACTTTC | CASSTDFGEPGANVLTF
TRBJ2-7 | NA | TRBV15 | NA | TGTGCCACCAGTGTCGGCGTTCAGGGTTTTTCCTACGAGCAGTACTTC | CATSVGVQGFSYEQYF
TRBJ1-1 | NA | TRBV5-4 | NA | TGTGCCAGCAGCTTGCCAGTGAACACTGAAGCTTTCTTT | CASSLPVNTEAFF
TRBJ1-3 | NA | TRBV2 | NA | TGTGCCAGCAGTAACCAGACAGGTCGCTCTGGAAACACCATATATTTT | CASSNQTGRSGNTIYF
TRBJ2-7 | TRBD2 | TRBV4-1 | NA | TGCGCCAGCAGCCAAGGGCTAGCGGGAGTCTACGAGCAGTACTTC | CASSQGLAGVYEQYF
TRBJ1-4 | TRBD1 | TRBV18 | NA | TGTGCCAGCTCACCACCGTGGGGGACAGGGGAGGAAAAACTGTTTTTT | CASSPPWGTGEEKLFF
TRBJ2-1 | NA | TRBV27 | few | TGTGCCAGCAGTTTCTCCCTCCTCCGGACAGTCTACAATGAGCAGTTCTTC | CASSFSLLRTVYNEQFF
TRBJ2-5 | TRBD2 | TRBV9 | NA | TGTGCCAGCAGCGTAGAAGGCGGGAGGGCTGAGACCCAGTACTTC | CASSVEGGRAETQYF
TRBJ1-1 | NA | TRBV5-1 | NA | TGCGCCAGCAGCTTGGGAGGTCAGGGAAACACTGAAGCTTTCTTT | CASSLGGQGNTEAFF
TRBJ1-2 | TRBD1 | TRBV6-6 | NA | TGTGCCAGCAGTTACGGGACAGGGGCGAACTATGGCTACACCTTC | CASSYGTGANYGYTF
TRBJ2-2 | TRBD1 | TRBV6-1 | NA | TGTGCCAGCAGTCCCGGGACAGGGGCGGCCGGGGAGCTGTTTTTT | CASSPGTGAAGELFF
TRBJ1-1 | NA | TRBV21-1 | NA | TGTGCCAGCAGCCCCAGGGGACAGGGGGCGAACACTGAAGCTTTCTTT | CASSPRGQGANTEAFF
TRBJ2-5 | NA | TRBV4-1 | NA | TGCGCCAGCAGCCAAGTAGTCTTTCAAGAGACCCAGTACTTC | CASSQVVFQETQYF
TRBJ2-7 | NA | TRBV19 | NA | TGTGCCAGTAGTAGGGCAGGGGCATACGAGCAGTACTTC | CASSRAGAYEQYF
TRBJ2-5 | TRBD1 | TRBV7-2 | NA | TGTGCCAGCAGCTTGTTGGGACAGGGGGCGCCGGAGACCCAGTACTTC | CASSLLGQGAPETQYF
TRBJ1-2 | TRBD1 | TRBV7-2 | NA | TGTGCCAGCAGCCCCCGGACAGGAGGCTATGGCTACACCTTC | CASSPRTGGYGYTF
TRBJ2-3 | TRBD2 | TRBV5-4 | NA | TGTGCCAGCAGCTTGGCGGGAGCGGGGACAGATACGCAGTATTTT | CASSLAGAGTDTQYF
TRBJ1-5 | TRBD1 | TRBV19 | NA | TGTGCCAGTAGTGGGGACAGGGCCCATCAGCCCCAGCATTTT | CASSGDRAHQPQHF
TRBJ2-1 | TRBD1 | TRBV6-5 | NA | TGTGCCAGCGAGTTGGGACAGGGGGCGGGAAATGAGCAGTTCTTC | CASELGQGAGNEQFF
TRBJ2-2 | NA | TRBV25-1 | NA | TGTGCCAGCAGTGAATATATGGGGCAGGACACCGGGGAGCTGTTTTTT | CASSEYMGQDTGELFF
TRBJ2-3 | NA | TRBV7-2 | NA | TGTGCCAGCAGCTCCCAACTAGTGGTTGGAGATACGCAGTATTTT | CASSSQLVVGDTQYF
TRBJ1-3 | NA | TRBV7-9 | NA | TGTGCCAGCAGCTTAGCACAGGGCATCGGAAACACCATATATTTT | CASSLAQGIGNTIYF
TRBJ1-1 | NA | TRBV7-9 | NA | TGTGCCAGCAGCGGACAGACGAACACTGAAGCTTTCTTT | CASSGQTNTEAFF
TRBJ1-4 | TRBD1 | TRBV7-8 | once | TGTGCCAGCAGCCAGACTTGGGGGACAGGGCGCGAAAAACTGTTTTTT | CASSQTWGTGREKLFF
TRBJ2-1 | NA | TRBV7-8 | NA | TGTGCCAGCAGCTTAGCTCATGGGGCGGAGCAGTTCTTC | CASSLAHGAEQFF